A selection of T cell receptor beta chains follows, all from one sample in a study of T-cell reconstitution after alpha-beta-depleted transplantation in children. In TCRdb, the PCR reads were re-called with MiXCR into one record per CDR3 protein. Found here are around 450,000 distinct CDR3 sequences, about 10% of them singletons; the top ten hold 2% to 2.5%. The sequenced sample was PBMCs, obtained before TCRalphabeta/CD19-depleted stem cell transplant. These TCRs come from a child under 10 years old with inherited bone marrow failure, due to receive a stem cell transplant. Both conserved end residues are part of each CDR3.

TRBV5-1	TRBJ2-3	CASSLGQLTDTQYF
TRBV5-1	TRBJ1-1	CASSWEGQNTEAFF
TRBV6-6	TRBJ2-4	CASSPLSKNIQYF
TRBV29-1	TRBJ1-3	CSAGSKGSSGNTIYF
TRBV28	TRBJ2-6	CASSSPGAGANVLTF
TRBV29-1	TRBJ2-2	CSVGNRDRGSGELFF
TRBV7-9	TRBJ2-7	CASSWGAYEQYF
TRBV29-1	TRBJ2-7	CSVEPLTSGGYEQYF
TRBV6-5	TRBJ2-7	CASSSPPGSSYEQYF
TRBV20-1	TRBJ2-5	CSANEREGGSVETQYF
TRBV11-2	TRBJ2-7	CASSFTSPNYEQYF
TRBV7-2	TRBJ2-3	CASASEGNTDTQYF
TRBV12-3/TRBV12-4	TRBJ2-3	CASRGGPFVF
TRBV3-1	TRBJ2-2	CASSQDRVFTGELFF
TRBV29-1	TRBJ2-7	CSVVGLASGRYEQYF
TRBV7-2	TRBJ2-1	CASSPPNGKQFF
TRBV19	TRBJ1-1	CASRITGLNTEAFF
TRBV20-1	TRBJ2-1	CSARTPGLGRYNEQFF
TRBV12-3/TRBV12-4	TRBJ2-5	CASSQPPETQYF
TRBV5-1	TRBJ2-3	CASSGLTGLYTDTQYF
TRBV30	TRBJ2-7	CAWSKGRPHF
TRBV5-4	TRBJ1-2	CASSIGQGIIYGYTF
TRBV12-3/TRBV12-4	TRBJ1-1	CASSPRTGRFEAFF
TRBV11-3	TRBJ2-1	CASGPLGERNEQFF
TRBV20-1	TRBJ2-3	CSASRSGLGTDTQYF
TRBV5-1	TRBJ2-7	CASSYYRDYEQYF
TRBV7-9	TRBJ2-7	CASSPGRRQPFEQYF
TRBV7-9	TRBJ2-7	CASSLALGDRLYEQYF
TRBV12-3/TRBV12-4	TRBJ1-4	CASSLGQGFVTANEKLFF
TRBV7-2	TRBJ1-1	CASSLSGGSEAFF
TRBV5-1	TRBJ2-7	CASSFDSSSYEQYF
TRBV7-6	TRBJ2-1	CASSSLPSGSYNEQFF
TRBV9	TRBJ2-4	CASSPQPGQGYIQYF
TRBV20-1	TRBJ2-2	CSASTQGASGELFF
TRBV4-2	TRBJ2-5	CASSQDPRGTQYF
TRBV20-1	TRBJ2-3	CSESPSGRYTQYF
TRBV6-2/TRBV6-3	TRBJ2-1	CASSYPRRGSLGNEQFF
TRBV7-9	TRBJ2-2	CASSLSSSANTGELFF
TRBV20-1	TRBJ2-7	CSAPRPGYSEQYF
TRBV4-1	TRBJ2-1	CASSQEFGRPYNEQFF
TRBV3-1	TRBJ1-5	CASSQQGTSNQPQHF
TRBV4-3	TRBJ2-1	CASSQAWRDGYNEQFF
TRBV5-1	TRBJ2-3	CASSTGQGAADTQYF
TRBV3-1	TRBJ2-1	CASTLRRAGTSGNNEQFF
TRBV5-1	TRBJ1-5	CASSSTGINQPQHF
TRBV24-1	TRBJ2-1	CATSDPGTGGNEQFF
TRBV5-1	TRBJ2-1	CASSLLEPFYNEQFF
TRBV4-3	TRBJ2-2	CASSQLLAGGTGELFF
TRBV6-1	TRBJ2-7	CASSEGQGSAYEQYF
TRBV4-2	TRBJ2-2	CASSHGPNRGGTGELFF
TRBV30	TRBJ2-7	CAWSPLGGNAYEQYF
TRBV11-2	TRBJ2-7	CASSTGWGTYEQYF
TRBV6-2/TRBV6-3	TRBJ1-1	CASSYRYSASGHKLRDTEAFF
TRBV20-1	TRBJ1-3	CSASSRGPGNTIYF
TRBV7-9	TRBJ1-1	CASSSPQGLNTEAFF
TRBV12-3/TRBV12-4	TRBJ2-2	CASSLLSGADTGELFF
TRBV12-3/TRBV12-4	TRBJ2-7	CASSWGLAGGEQYF
TRBV12-3/TRBV12-4	TRBJ2-1	CASINSYSYNEQFF
TRBV6-5	TRBJ1-5	CASSYSMVRALSNQPQHF
TRBV12-3/TRBV12-4	TRBJ2-1	CASSIRDRGGQFF